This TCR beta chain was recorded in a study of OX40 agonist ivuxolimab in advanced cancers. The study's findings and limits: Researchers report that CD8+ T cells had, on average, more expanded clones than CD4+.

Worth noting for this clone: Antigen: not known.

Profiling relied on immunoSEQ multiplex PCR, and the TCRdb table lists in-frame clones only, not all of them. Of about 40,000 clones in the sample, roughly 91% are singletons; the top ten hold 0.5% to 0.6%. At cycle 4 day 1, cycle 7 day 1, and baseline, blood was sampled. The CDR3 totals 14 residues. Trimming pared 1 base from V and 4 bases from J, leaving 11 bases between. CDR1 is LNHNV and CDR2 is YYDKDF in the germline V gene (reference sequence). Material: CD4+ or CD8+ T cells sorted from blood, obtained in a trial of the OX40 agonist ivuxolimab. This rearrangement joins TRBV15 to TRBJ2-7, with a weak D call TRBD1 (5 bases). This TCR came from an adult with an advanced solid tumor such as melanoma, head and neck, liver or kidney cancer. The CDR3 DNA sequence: TGTGCCACCAGCAGAGGGGGCAGGGTGTACGAGCAGTACTTC. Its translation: CATSRGGRVYEQYF. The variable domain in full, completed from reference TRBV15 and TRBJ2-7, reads DAMVIQNPRYQVTQFGKPVTLSCSQTLNHNVMYWYQQKSSQAPKLLFHYYDKDFNNEADTPDNFQSRRPNTSFCFLDIRSPGLGDTAMYLCATSRGGRVYEQYFGPGTRLTVT.